The entry that follows covers one T cell receptor (beta chain) sequence. This entry is derived from a study of blood T cell repertoires in COVID-19. Study-level information: The samples span acute and convalescent COVID-19 from the United States, Italy and Spain. The cDNA or gDNA used as material had been derived from T cells, B-cell-depleted T cells, or PBMCs.

As originally analysed: Counts of nucleated cells, estimated from reference gene primer amplification, were obtained. Libraries were prepared by immunoSEQ multiplex PCR; TCRdb keeps only in-frame clonotypes and omits some of them. V and J calls plus clone size are reproduced from that table; the DNA served to infer D and trimming. The repertoire holds under 150,000 clones, with approximately 91% as singletons. Sequencing was performed on peripheral blood. The sequence came from a human donor in a cohort sampled during active COVID-19.

CDR3: CASSWTRRNTDTQYF. The CDR3 DNA sequence: TGTGCCAGCAGTTGGACTAGACGTAACACAGATACGCAGTATTTT. The rearrangement uses TRBV28 and TRBJ2-3, with 7 bases aligning to TRBD2. Germline V gene lookup returns CDR1 MDHEN and CDR2 SYDVKM. This CDR3 comprises 15 residues. Unmatched junction bases numbered 6, after V lost 4 bases and J lost 2 bases.